These 15 T cell receptor beta chains share one sample of origin, sequenced in a study of T cells after yellow fever vaccination. MiXCR, run by TCRdb on the 5' RACE reads, gives a single entry per CDR3 protein. The sample has just under 600,000 distinct CDR3 sequences, roughly 14% seen once. The source material was PBMCs, sampled on the day of the yellow fever booster vaccination. The receptor source for this set is a man aged 25 to 40 who received the YFV17D yellow fever vaccine.

The chain combines TRBV28 with TRBJ2-1; D not certain. The CDR3 extends over 14 amino acids. Per the germline V gene, CDR1 is MDHEN and CDR2 is SYDVKM. V shed 6 bases and J shed 10 bases, with 19 bases lying between them. This CDR3 is CASRERAYLNEQFF. The CDR3 DNA sequence: TGTGCCAGCAGGGAACGGGCCTACCTGAACGAGCAGTTCTTC.

The sample holds a few counts of this clonotype. The chain is built from TRBV27 and TRBJ2-6; D remains unclear. Trimming pared 6 bases from V and 0 bases from J, leaving 6 bases between. The germline V gene encodes CDR1 MNHEY and CDR2 SMNVEV (reference sequence). This CDR3 has 14 residues. CDR3 bases: TGTGCCAGCAGCGAGAGCTCTGGGGCCAACGTCCTGACTTTC. It codes for CASSESSGANVLTF. The whole variable domain, remainder taken from reference TRBV27 and TRBJ2-6, is EAQVTQNPRYLITVTGKKLTVTCSQNMNHEYMSWYRQDPGLGLRQIYYSMNVEVTDKGDVPEGYKVSRKEKRNFPLILESPSPNQTSLYFCASSESSGANVLTFGAGSRLTVL.

V is TRBV5-6 and J is TRBJ2-4; D call uncertain. With 4 bases removed from V and 0 bases from J, the gap between germline ends came to 5 bases. The CDR3 covers 13 residues. Per germline, CDR1 SGHDT and CDR2 YYEEEE. The CDR3, as DNA: TGTGCCAGCAGCGGTGTAGCCAAAAACATTCAGTACTTC. Translated, it gives CASSGVAKNIQYF.

This chain connects TRBV10-3 to TRBJ1-1; 11 nucleotides align to TRBD1. CDR3 length: 16 residues. The junction had 3 bases not matched to a gene; V was cut back by 0 bases and J by 3 bases. CDR1 is ENHRY, CDR2 SYGVKD, per germline. The CDR3 nucleotides are TGTGCCATCAGTGAGTCAATGGGACAGGGGGACACTGAAGCTTTCTTT. Its protein product is CAISESMGQGDTEAFF.

V usage is TRBV28 and J usage is TRBJ2-7, with 9 bases that match TRBD2. This CDR3 has 16 amino acids. Germline V gene lookup returns CDR1 MDHEN and CDR2 SYDVKM. Trimming removed 9 bases from V and 3 bases from J; junction bases left unmatched: 15. Here the CDR3 reads CASNSLTRLAVYEQYF. DNA for the CDR3: TGTGCCAGTAATTCGCTTACCCGACTAGCGGTCTACGAGCAGTACTTC. Based on the CDR3 plus reference TRBV28 and TRBJ2-7, the full variable domain is DVKVTQSSRYLVKRTGEKVFLECVQDMDHENMFWYRQDPGLGLRLIYFSYDVKMKEKGDIPEGYSVSREKKERFSLILESASTNQTSMYLCASNSLTRLAVYEQYFGPGTRLTVT.

The chain joins TRBV7-2 to TRBJ2-7, with TRBD1 as a possible D gene (5 bases). Trimming left V 6 bases short and J 3 bases short, with 15 bases between. The V gene's germline CDR1 is SGHTA and CDR2 FQGNSA. The CDR3 is made up of 14 amino acids. The CDR3 protein is CASSPRSGFYEQYF. The CDR3 DNA is TGTGCCAGCAGTCCTAGGTCAGGGTTCTACGAGCAGTACTTC.

The genes are TRBV12-3 or TRBV12-4 and TRBJ2-5, with TRBD1 matching 9 bases. Unmatched junction bases numbered 8, after V lost 4 bases and J lost 5 bases. This CDR3 contains 15 residues. CDR3 nucleotides: TGTGCCAGCAGTTCTCCGGGACAGGGTATGGAGACCCAGTACTTC. This translates into CASSSPGQGMETQYF.

This rearrangement joins TRBV7-6 to TRBJ2-3; no reliable D call. Germline CDR1 SGHVS, CDR2 FNYEAQ. This CDR3 has 13 residues. The V end was cut by 5 bases, the J end by 8 bases, with 14 bases between. Here the CDR3 DNA reads TGTGCCAGCAGCCTGTCTCTAGGAGCTACGCAGTATTTT. Translating gives CASSLSLGATQYF.

This clonotype was seen only a few times. The gene calls are TRBV7-2 and TRBJ2-7; 7 bases are a match to TRBD1. The ends lost 5 bases at V and 10 bases at J; junction bases unmatched: 5. The CDR3 runs 11 residues. Germline V gene lookup returns CDR1 SGHTA and CDR2 FQGNSA. The CDR3 reads CASSKGQVQYF. As DNA, the CDR3 is TGTGCCAGCAGCAAAGGACAGGTTCAGTACTTC.

The rearrangement uses TRBV20-1 and TRBJ2-5; D remains ambiguous. V dropped 4 bases and J dropped 3 bases, with 12 bases sitting between them. This CDR3 has 13 residues. Germline V lookup: CDR1 DFQATT, CDR2 SNEGSKA (reference sequence). This CDR3 reads CSATSTRKETQYF. CDR3 nucleotides: TGCAGTGCTACCTCGACAAGGAAAGAGACCCAGTACTTC.

The CDR3 is CASSFLVSNQPQHF. The CDR3 DNA sequence: TGTGCCAGCAGTTTCCTTGTTTCGAATCAGCCCCAGCATTTT. The chain links TRBV12-3 or TRBV12-4 to TRBJ1-5; D call uncertain. This CDR3 region has 14 residues. Deletions cut 3 bases from V and 4 bases from J, with 10 bases between.

CDR3 sequence: CASSQDAGSNQPQHF. The CDR3 DNA is TGCGCCAGCAGCCAAGATGCGGGGAGCAATCAGCCCCAGCATTTT. The rearrangement uses TRBV4-3 and TRBJ1-5; D not resolved. This CDR3 comprises 15 residues. Germline V CDR1 and CDR2: LGHNA, YSLEER. V lost 0 bases and J lost 1, with 7 bases in between.

The V gene is TRBV27, the J gene TRBJ2-5; 7 bases agree with TRBD1. The CDR3 covers 14 residues. The V segment lost 5 bases and the J segment 2 bases; nucleotides outside the gene matches: 5. CDR1 and CDR2 (germline): MNHEY, SMNVEV (reference sequence). DNA of the CDR3: TGTGCCAGCAGTGGACAGGTAGAGCAAGAGACCCAGTACTTC. Amino acids: CASSGQVEQETQYF.

In its sample, this clonotype was seen once. The gene calls are TRBV10-3 and TRBJ2-6, with D perhaps assigned TRBD1 or TRBD2 (5 bases each). The CDR3 is made up of 16 amino acids. V was clipped by 2 bases and J by 1 base, with 9 bases between them. The germline V gene has CDR1 ENHRY and CDR2 SYGVKD. For the CDR3, the DNA is TGTGCCATCAGTGAGGGGGACGTTTCTGGGGCCAACGTCCTGACTTTC. This codes for CAISEGDVSGANVLTF.

The rearrangement joins TRBV3-1 to TRBJ2-7; D is perhaps TRBD2 (6 bases). V lost 3 bases to trimming and J lost 0 bases, with 9 bases between them. CDR3 size: 14 residues. Germline V gene sequence: CDR1 LGHDT, CDR2 YNNKEL (reference sequence). The CDR3 DNA is TGTGCCAGCAGCCACGGCGGGGCCTCCTACGAGCAGTACTTC. It specifies CASSHGGASYEQYF.